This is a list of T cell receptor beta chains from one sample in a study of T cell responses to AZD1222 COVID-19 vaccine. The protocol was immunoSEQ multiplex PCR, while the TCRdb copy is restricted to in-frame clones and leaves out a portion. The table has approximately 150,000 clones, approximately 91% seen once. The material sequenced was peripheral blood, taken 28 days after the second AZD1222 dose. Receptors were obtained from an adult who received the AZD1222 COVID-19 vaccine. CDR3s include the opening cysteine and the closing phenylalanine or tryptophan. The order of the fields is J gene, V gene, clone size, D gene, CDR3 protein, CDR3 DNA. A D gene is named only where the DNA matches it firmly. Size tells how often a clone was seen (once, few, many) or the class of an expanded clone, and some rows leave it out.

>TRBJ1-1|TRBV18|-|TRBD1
CASSPAGTENTEAFF
TGTGCCAGCTCACCAGCAGGGACAGAAAACACTGAAGCTTTCTTT
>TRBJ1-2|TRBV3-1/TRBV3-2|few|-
CASSSAGGYGYTF
TGTGCCAGCAGCTCGGCGGGTGGCTATGGCTACACCTTC
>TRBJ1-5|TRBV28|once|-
CASSFGRGTYSNQPQHF
TGTGCCAGCAGTTTTGGCCGCGGGACATATAGCAATCAGCCCCAGCATTTT
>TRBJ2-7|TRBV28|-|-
CASSLSGPGDTHF
TGTGCCAGCAGTTTATCGGGGCCCGGGGATACCCACTTC
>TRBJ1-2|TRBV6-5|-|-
CASWEIYGYTF
TGTGCCAGCTGGGAGATCTATGGCTACACCTTC
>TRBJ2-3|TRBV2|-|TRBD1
CASRGTGAPTDTQYF
TGTGCCAGCAGAGGGACAGGGGCCCCCACAGATACGCAGTATTTT
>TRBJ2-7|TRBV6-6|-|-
CASSPPDRIYEQYF
TGTGCCAGCAGTCCCCCCGACAGGATCTACGAGCAGTACTTC
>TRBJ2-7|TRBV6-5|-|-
CASSYWDKRSYEQYF
TGTGCCAGCAGTTACTGGGACAAACGCTCCTACGAGCAGTACTTC
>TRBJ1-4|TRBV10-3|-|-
CAISEGEKLFF
TGTGCCATCAGTGAAGGTGAAAAACTGTTTTTT
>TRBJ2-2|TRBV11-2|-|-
CASSLARVAGELFF
TGTGCCAGCAGCTTAGCTCGTGTCGCCGGGGAGCTGTTTTTT
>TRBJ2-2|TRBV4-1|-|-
CASSMMEGPGELFF
TGCGCCAGCAGCATGATGGAGGGACCCGGGGAGCTGTTTTTT
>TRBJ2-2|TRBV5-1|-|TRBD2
CASSLARAGAIGELFF
TGCGCCAGCAGCTTGGCCCGAGCGGGAGCGATCGGGGAGCTGTTTTTT
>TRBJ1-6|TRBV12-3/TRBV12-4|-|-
CASSSLPGPLHF
TGTGCCAGCAGTTCCCTCCCGGGGCCCCTCCACTTT
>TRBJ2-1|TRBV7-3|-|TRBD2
CASSLGGGRAHFDEQFF
TGTGCCAGCAGCTTAGGGGGCGGGAGGGCGCATTTTGATGAGCAGTTCTTC
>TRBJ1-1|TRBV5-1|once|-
CASSRGIQNTEAFF
TGCGCCAGCAGCAGGGGTATTCAGAACACTGAAGCTTTCTTT
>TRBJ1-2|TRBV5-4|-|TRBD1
CASRPGTANYGYTF
TGTGCCAGCAGACCCGGGACAGCTAACTATGGCTACACCTTC
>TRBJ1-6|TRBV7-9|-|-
CASSWEGGMSPLHF
TGTGCCAGCAGCTGGGAGGGGGGAATGTCACCCCTCCACTTT
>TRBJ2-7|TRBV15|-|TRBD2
CATSRLAGALYEQYF
TGTGCCACCAGCAGACTAGCGGGTGCCCTCTACGAGCAGTACTTC
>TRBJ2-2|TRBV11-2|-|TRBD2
CASSTSGGGTGELFF
TGTGCCAGCAGTACTAGCGGGGGGGGCACCGGGGAGCTGTTTTTT
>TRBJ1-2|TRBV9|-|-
CASSVAVRSPYGYTF
TGTGCCAGCAGCGTAGCTGTCAGGTCTCCATATGGCTACACCTTC
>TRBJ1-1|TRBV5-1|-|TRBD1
CASSGPSGQRNTEAFF
TGCGCCAGCAGCGGTCCTTCGGGACAGAGAAACACTGAAGCTTTCTTT
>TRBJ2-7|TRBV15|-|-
CATSRARASNYEQYF
TGTGCCACCAGCAGAGCCAGGGCGTCCAACTACGAGCAGTACTTC
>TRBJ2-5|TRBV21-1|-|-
CAGLCGGAGRETQYF
TGTGCCGGCCTCTGTGGGGGGGCGGGAAGAGAGACCCAGTACTTC
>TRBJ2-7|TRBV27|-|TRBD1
CASSWTGSPSYEQYF
TGTGCCAGCAGTTGGACAGGGTCCCCCTCCTACGAGCAGTACTTC
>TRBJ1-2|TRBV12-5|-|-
CASGSGNYGYTF
TGTGCTAGTGGTTCCGGGAACTATGGCTACACCTTC
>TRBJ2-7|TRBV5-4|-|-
CASSYTEGLEQYF
TGTGCCAGCAGCTATACCGAGGGGCTCGAGCAGTACTTC
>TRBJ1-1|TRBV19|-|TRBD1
CASSPQGRGPAMNTEAFF
TGTGCCAGTAGTCCTCAAGGGAGGGGGCCTGCTATGAACACTGAAGCTTTCTTT
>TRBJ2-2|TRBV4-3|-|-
CASSQGEGTIPDTGELFF
TGCGCCAGCAGCCAAGGGGAGGGGACAATTCCCGACACCGGGGAGCTGTTTTTT